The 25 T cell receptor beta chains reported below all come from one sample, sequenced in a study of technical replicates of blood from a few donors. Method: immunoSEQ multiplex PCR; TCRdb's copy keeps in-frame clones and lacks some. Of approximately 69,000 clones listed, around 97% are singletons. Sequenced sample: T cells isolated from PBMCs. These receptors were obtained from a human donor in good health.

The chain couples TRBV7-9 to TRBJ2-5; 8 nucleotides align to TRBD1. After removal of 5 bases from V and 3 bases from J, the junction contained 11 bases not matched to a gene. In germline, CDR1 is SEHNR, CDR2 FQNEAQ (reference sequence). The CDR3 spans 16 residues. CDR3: CASSLILTGAKETQYF. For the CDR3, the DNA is TGTGCCAGCAGCCTAATACTGACAGGGGCAAAAGAGACCCAGTACTTC.

The CDR3 here is CASRQGAGNTIYF. The CDR3 region has the DNA TGTGCCAGCAGGCAGGGTGCTGGAAACACCATATATTTT. This sequence joins TRBV6-5 and TRBJ1-3, with D maybe TRBD1 (5 bases). The germline V and J ends were trimmed by 6 bases and 2 bases, with 8 bases remaining between them. CDR3 length: 13 amino acids. The germline gives CDR1 MNHEY, CDR2 SVGAGI.

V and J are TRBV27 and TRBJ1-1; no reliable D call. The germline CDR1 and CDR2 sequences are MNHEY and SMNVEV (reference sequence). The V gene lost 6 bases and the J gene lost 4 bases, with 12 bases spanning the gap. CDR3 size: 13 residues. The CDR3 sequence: CASSLGRGTEAFF. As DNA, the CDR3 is TGTGCCAGCAGCCTAGGACGGGGCACTGAAGCTTTCTTT.

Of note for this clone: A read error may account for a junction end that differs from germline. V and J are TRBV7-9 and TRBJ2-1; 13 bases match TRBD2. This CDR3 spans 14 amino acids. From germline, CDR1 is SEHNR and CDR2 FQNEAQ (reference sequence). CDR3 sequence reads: CASSLELAGGELFF. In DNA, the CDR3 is TGTGCCAGCAGCTTAGAACTAGCGGGGGGGGAGCTGTTCTTC.

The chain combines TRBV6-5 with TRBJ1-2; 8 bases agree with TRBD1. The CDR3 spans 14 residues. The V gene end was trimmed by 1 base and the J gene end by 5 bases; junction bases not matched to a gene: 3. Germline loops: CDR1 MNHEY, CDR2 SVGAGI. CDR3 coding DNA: TGTGCCAGCAGTTACTTTAGGACAGGGTATGGCTACACCTTC. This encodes CASSYFRTGYGYTF.

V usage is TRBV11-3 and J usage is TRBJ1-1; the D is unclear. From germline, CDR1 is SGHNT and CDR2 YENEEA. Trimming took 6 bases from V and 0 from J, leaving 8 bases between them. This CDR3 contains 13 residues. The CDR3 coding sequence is TGTGCCAGCAGTTCGAGATTGAACACTGAAGCTTTCTTT. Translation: CASSSRLNTEAFF.

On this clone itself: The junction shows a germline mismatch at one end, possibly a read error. The CDR3 nucleotides read TGTGCCAGCAGCTTATCTGGCAACACCATATATTTT. This codes for CASSLSGNTIYF. This sequence joins TRBV11-2 and TRBJ1-3; D not certain. Germline V gene lookup returns CDR1 SGHAT and CDR2 FQNNGV. The CDR3 loop spans 12 amino acids.

The CDR3, as DNA: TGTGCCAGCACCGATCCGGGACAGGGGGCCTACAATGAGCAGTTCTTC. This encodes CASTDPGQGAYNEQFF. This chain connects TRBV5-8 to TRBJ2-1, with 11 bases lining up with TRBD1. With 6 bases clipped from V and 2 bases from J, the junction kept 7 bases outside the gene matches. CDR3 length: 16 amino acids. The germline CDR1 and CDR2 sequences are SGHTS and YDEGEE.

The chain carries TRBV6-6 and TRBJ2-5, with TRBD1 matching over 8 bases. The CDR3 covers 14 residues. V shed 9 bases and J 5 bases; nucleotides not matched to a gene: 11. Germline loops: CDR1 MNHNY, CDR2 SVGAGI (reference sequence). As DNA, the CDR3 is TGTGCCAGTGGGCGCAGGGGGCTGGGGGAGACCCAGTACTTC. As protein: CASGRRGLGETQYF.

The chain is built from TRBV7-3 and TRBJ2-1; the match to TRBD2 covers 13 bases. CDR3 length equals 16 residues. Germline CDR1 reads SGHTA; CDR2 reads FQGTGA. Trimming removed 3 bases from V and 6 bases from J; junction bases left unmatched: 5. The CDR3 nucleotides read TGTGCCAGCAGCTTTTTACTAGCGGGGGGGCCCAATGAGCAGTTCTTC. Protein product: CASSFLLAGGPNEQFF.

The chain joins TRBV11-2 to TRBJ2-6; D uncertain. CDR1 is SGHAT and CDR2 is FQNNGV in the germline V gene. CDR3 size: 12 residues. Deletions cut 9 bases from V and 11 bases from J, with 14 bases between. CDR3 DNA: TGTGCCAGAATTCAGTACCCATACGTCCTGACTTTC. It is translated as CARIQYPYVLTF.

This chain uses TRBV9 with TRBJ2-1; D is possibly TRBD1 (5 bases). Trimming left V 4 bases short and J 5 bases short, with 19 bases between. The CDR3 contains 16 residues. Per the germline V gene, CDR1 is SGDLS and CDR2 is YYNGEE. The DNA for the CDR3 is TGTGCCAGCAGCCCCCACCCCCCGACAGTTCACAATGAGCAGTTCTTC. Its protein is CASSPHPPTVHNEQFF.

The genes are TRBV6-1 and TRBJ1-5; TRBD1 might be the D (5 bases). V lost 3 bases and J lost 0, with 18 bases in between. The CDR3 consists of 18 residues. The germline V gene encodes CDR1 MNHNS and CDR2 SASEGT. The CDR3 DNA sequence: TGTGCCAGCAGTGAGAGTAGTGCGGGGGAATATAGCAATCAGCCCCAGCATTTT. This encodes CASSESSAGEYSNQPQHF.

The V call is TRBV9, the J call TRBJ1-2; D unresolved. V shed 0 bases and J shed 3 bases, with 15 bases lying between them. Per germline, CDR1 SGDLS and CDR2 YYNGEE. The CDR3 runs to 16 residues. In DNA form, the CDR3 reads TGTGCCAGCAGCGTAGATCCCACTAACCTCCACTATGGCTACACCTTC. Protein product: CASSVDPTNLHYGYTF.

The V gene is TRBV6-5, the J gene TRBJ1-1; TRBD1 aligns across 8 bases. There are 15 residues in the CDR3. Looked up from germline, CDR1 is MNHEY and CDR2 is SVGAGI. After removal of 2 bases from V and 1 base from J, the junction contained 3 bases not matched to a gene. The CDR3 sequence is CASSYRTGPNTEAFF. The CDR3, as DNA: TGTGCCAGCAGTTACAGGACAGGGCCGAACACTGAAGCTTTCTTT.

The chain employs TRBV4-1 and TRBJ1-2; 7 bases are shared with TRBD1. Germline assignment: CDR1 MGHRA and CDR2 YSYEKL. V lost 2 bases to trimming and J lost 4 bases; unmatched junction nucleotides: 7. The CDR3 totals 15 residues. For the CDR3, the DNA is TGCGCCAGCAGCCAAAATACCGGGACAGCCTATGGCTACACCTTC. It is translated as CASSQNTGTAYGYTF.

The CDR3 DNA follows: TGTGCCAGCAGACGACAGGCTTCGGGCAATGAGCAGTTCTTC. It yields the protein CASRRQASGNEQFF. This rearrangement joins TRBV6-1 to TRBJ2-1; tentative D call: TRBD1 (6 bases). The V and J ends lost 6 bases and 6 bases respectively, with 15 bases between them. This CDR3 has 14 amino acids. The germline V gene encodes CDR1 MNHNS and CDR2 SASEGT.

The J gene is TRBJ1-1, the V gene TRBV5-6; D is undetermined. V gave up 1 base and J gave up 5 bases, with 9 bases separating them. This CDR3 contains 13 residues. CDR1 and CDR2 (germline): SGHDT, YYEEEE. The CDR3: CASSLLGVTEAFF. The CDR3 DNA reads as TGTGCCAGCAGCTTGTTGGGAGTAACTGAAGCTTTCTTT. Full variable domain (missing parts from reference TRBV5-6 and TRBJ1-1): DAGVTQSPTHLIKTRGQQVTLRCSPKSGHDTVSWYQQALGQGPQFIFQYYEEEERQRGNFPDRFSGHQFPNYSSELNVNALLLGDSALYLCASSLLGVTEAFFGQGTRLTVV.

The CDR3 coding sequence is TGTGCCAGCAGTTTATTTTCCCTGGGGGCCACTGAAGCTTTCTTT. Translated: CASSLFSLGATEAFF. The rearrangement joins TRBV28 to TRBJ1-1; D perhaps matches TRBD1 (6 bases). CDR3 length: 15 amino acids. Trimming left V 1 base short and J 4 bases short, with 13 bases between. Germline V lookup: CDR1 MDHEN, CDR2 SYDVKM.

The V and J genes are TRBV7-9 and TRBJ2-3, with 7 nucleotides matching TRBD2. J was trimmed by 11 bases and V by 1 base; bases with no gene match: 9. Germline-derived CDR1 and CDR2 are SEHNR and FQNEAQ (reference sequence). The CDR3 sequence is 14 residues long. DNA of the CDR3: TGTGCCAGCAGCTTAGTACTAGCGATCCAGGGGCAGTATTTT. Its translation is CASSLVLAIQGQYF.

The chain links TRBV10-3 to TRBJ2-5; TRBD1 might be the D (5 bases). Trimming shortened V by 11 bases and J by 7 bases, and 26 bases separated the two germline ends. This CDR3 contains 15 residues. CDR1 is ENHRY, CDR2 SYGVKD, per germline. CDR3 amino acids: CAVSQGSRSNGTQYF. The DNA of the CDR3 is TGTGCCGTCTCTCAGGGTTCGAGGAGTAATGGGACCCAGTACTTC.

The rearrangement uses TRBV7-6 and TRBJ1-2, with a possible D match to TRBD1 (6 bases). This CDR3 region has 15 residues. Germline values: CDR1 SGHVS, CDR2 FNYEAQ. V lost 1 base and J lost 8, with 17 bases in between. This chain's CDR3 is CASSLGRGGHTGYTF. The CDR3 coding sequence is TGTGCCAGCAGCTTAGGGCGCGGGGGGCATACAGGCTACACCTTC.

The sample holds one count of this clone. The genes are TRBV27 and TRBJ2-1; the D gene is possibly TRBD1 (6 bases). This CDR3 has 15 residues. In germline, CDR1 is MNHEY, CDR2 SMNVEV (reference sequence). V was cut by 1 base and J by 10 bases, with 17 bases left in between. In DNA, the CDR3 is TGTGCCAGCAGTTTATGGGGATCAGGGGCCATCGAGCAGTTCTTC. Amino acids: CASSLWGSGAIEQFF.

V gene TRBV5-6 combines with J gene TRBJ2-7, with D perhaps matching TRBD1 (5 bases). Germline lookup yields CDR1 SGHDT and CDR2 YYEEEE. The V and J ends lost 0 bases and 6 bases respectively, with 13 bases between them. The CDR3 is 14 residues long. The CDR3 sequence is CASSLGQGIGEQYF. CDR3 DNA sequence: TGTGCCAGCAGCTTGGGGCAGGGAATAGGCGAGCAGTACTTC.

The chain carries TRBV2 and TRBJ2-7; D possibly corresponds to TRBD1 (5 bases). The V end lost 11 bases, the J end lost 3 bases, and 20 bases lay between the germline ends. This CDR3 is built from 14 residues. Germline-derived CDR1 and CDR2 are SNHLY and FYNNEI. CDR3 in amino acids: CARTIATDSYEQYF. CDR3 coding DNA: TGTGCCCGCACCATTGCCACAGACAGCTACGAGCAGTACTTC.